Sequencing of this T cell receptor (beta chain) was carried out in a study of T cells in Graves' hyperthyroidism and ophthalmopathy. Whole-study results and caveats: The authors' 13 V-J model separated ophthalmopathy from stable hyperthyroidism.

TCR beta CDR3 region amplification was performed from RNA transcripts. Using the HTBI primer set, a first-round RT-PCR was run on the TCR CDR3. TCRdb used MiXCR to reprocess the multiplex PCR reads, holding one entry per CDR3 protein. The sample holds hundreds of thousands of distinct CDR3 sequences, 20% to 30% seen once. This clonotype was observed at least ten times. The antigen is not known. The germline V gene has CDR1 KGHSH and CDR2 LQKENI. With 8 bases removed from V and 2 bases from J, the gap between germline ends came to 12 bases. The CDR3 length is 13 residues. This blood was taken when hyperthyroidism was first diagnosed, before any ophthalmopathy symptoms existed. The PBMCs were sourced from fresh peripheral blood (approximately 9.6 ml).

Sequencing was done on a sample of blood. The gene calls are TRBV18 and TRBJ1-2; D remains ambiguous. This receptor was identified in a man between 40 and 49 years old with Graves' hyperthyroidism that later progressed to Graves' ophthalmopathy. The CDR3 sequence is CASTGEVNYGYTF. In DNA form, the CDR3 reads TGTGCCAGCACCGGGGAAGTAAACTATGGCTACACCTTC.